Listed here are 28 T cell receptor beta chains from one sample, sequenced in a study of beta chain features in type 1 diabetes. TCRB transcripts that were expressed got sequenced, as all of the isolated RNA had been reverse transcribed. Assay used: immunoSEQ multiplex PCR; TCRdb lists only in-frame clones, some missing. The table shows 810,000 or so clones, with roughly 17% occurring only once. Sequencing used naive CD4+ T cells from blood. The receptors stem from a woman aged 18-30 years in good health.

CDR3 nucleotides: TGTGCCAGCAGTTTACCAGGGTGGGAGCAGTACTTC. It translates to CASSLPGWEQYF. The genes are TRBV28 and TRBJ2-7, with a possible D match to TRBD1 (5 bases). V was cut by 2 bases and J by 7 bases, with 9 bases left in between. The germline V gene has CDR1 MDHEN and CDR2 SYDVKM. This CDR3 has 12 residues.

This CDR3 is CASCRGPQETQYF. The CDR3 DNA reads as TGTGCCAGCTGTCGGGGGCCCCAAGAGACCCAGTACTTC. The chain uses TRBV7-2 and TRBJ2-5; D is tentatively TRBD1 or TRBD2 (6 bases each). CDR1 SGHTA and CDR2 FQGNSA come from the germline V gene. Trimming took off 8 bases at V and 1 base at J, with 11 bases between the two ends. CDR3 length: 13 amino acids.

The rearrangement links TRBV13 to TRBJ2-4, with D maybe TRBD2 (5 bases). This CDR3 region has 16 residues. V shed 3 bases and J shed 1 base, with 13 bases lying between them. Germline lookup yields CDR1 PRHDT and CDR2 FYEKMQ (reference sequence). This CDR3 is CASSLEAGWAKNIQYF. CDR3 DNA sequence: TGTGCCAGCAGCTTGGAGGCTGGATGGGCCAAAAACATTCAGTACTTC.

This clone has more than one count but fewer than ten. The genes are TRBV7-3 and TRBJ2-1; the match to TRBD2 covers 11 bases. Germline V CDR1 and CDR2: SGHTA, FQGTGA. V was clipped by 5 bases and J by 4 bases; unmatched bases: 4. The CDR3 consists of 15 residues. CDR3 in DNA: TGTGCCAGCAGCCCGTCTAGCGGGAGGTACAATGAGCAGTTCTTC. It is translated as CASSPSSGRYNEQFF.

As regards this clone: At the DNA level, this CDR3 is encoded by other sequences in the same sample as well. The rearrangement joins TRBV7-9 to TRBJ2-5; 9 bases match TRBD2. The CDR3 has 15 residues. The germline CDR1 and CDR2 sequences are SEHNR and FQNEAQ (reference sequence). The ends lost 1 base at V and 2 bases at J; junction bases unmatched: 2. The CDR3 coding sequence is TGTGCCAGCAGCTTAGGTGCGGGAGGGCAAGAGACCCAGTACTTC. Amino acids: CASSLGAGGQETQYF.

This clone appeared many times. Here the CDR3 reads CAIRRTGSNEQFF. For the CDR3, the DNA is TGTGCCATCAGAAGAACAGGTTCTAATGAGCAGTTCTTC. The V gene is TRBV10-3, the J gene TRBJ2-1; tentative D call: TRBD1 (5 bases). V lost 6 bases, J lost 7 bases, and 13 bases lay in between. Germline V gene lookup returns CDR1 ENHRY and CDR2 SYGVKD. The CDR3 runs 13 residues.

This clone was detected a few times. The chain is built from TRBV9 and TRBJ2-1; either TRBD1 or TRBD2 may supply D (5 bases each). This CDR3 has 16 residues. The germline V gene has CDR1 SGDLS and CDR2 YYNGEE. The V gene lost 4 bases and the J gene lost 5 bases, with 19 bases spanning the gap. CDR3 DNA sequence: TGTGCCAGCAGCCCCAAACCCGGGACGGGCCACAATGAGCAGTTCTTC. This codes for CASSPKPGTGHNEQFF.

This clone was picked up a small number of times. This chain uses TRBV7-2 with TRBJ2-5, with unresolved D. The CDR3 is 14 residues long. With 2 bases removed from V and 2 bases from J, the gap between germline ends came to 9 bases. CDR1 is SGHTA, CDR2 FQGNSA, per germline. In nucleotides, the CDR3 is TGTGCCAGCAGCTTAATTACGGCACAAGAGACCCAGTACTTC. Protein sequence: CASSLITAQETQYF.

This clone has more than one count but fewer than ten. The chain links TRBV7-8 to TRBJ2-1, with D unclear. Trimming pared 4 bases from V and 11 bases from J, leaving 12 bases between. From germline, CDR1 is SGHVS and CDR2 FQNEAQ. CDR3 length: 12 residues. The CDR3 coding sequence is TGTGCCAGCAGCTATACTACGGACCAGCAGTTCTTC. Its protein is CASSYTTDQQFF.

Notes on this clone: Other DNA sequences in this specimen translate into the identical CDR3. The rearrangement joins TRBV6-1 to TRBJ2-5; D ambiguous. The CDR3 sequence is 11 residues long. Per the germline V gene, CDR1 is MNHNS and CDR2 is SASEGT. V was trimmed by 3 bases and J by 5 bases, leaving 4 bases between them. In DNA form, the CDR3 reads TGTGCCAGCAGTGATCAGGAGACCCAGTACTTC. This encodes CASSDQETQYF.

This clone was observed a few times. The chain uses TRBV11-2 and TRBJ2-2; tentative D call: TRBD1 (5 bases). Germline assignment: CDR1 SGHAT and CDR2 FQNNGV. Trimming removed 5 bases from V and 6 bases from J, with 10 bases in between. The CDR3 is 13 residues long. CDR3 region: CASSLRVPGELFF. CDR3 DNA: TGTGCCAGCAGCCTCAGGGTTCCCGGGGAGCTGTTTTTT.

This clone was seen a handful of times. J is TRBJ1-4 and V is TRBV5-1; a weak D match, TRBD1 (5 bases). Germline V gives CDR1 SGHRS, CDR2 YFSETQ. This CDR3 region has 16 residues. With 4 bases removed from V and 9 bases from J, the gap between germline ends came to 22 bases. DNA for the CDR3: TGCGCCAGCAGCCTCGAAGGGGTCCCTGGAATGAAAAAACTGTTTTTT. It specifies CASSLEGVPGMKKLFF. The variable domain in full, completed from reference TRBV5-1 and TRBJ1-4, reads KAGVTQTPRYLIKTRGQQVTLSCSPISGHRSVSWYQQTPGQGLQFLFEYFSETQRNKGNFPGRFSGRQFSNSRSEMNVSTLELGDSALYLCASSLEGVPGMKKLFFGSGTQLSVL.

V usage is TRBV19 and J usage is TRBJ2-5; possibly TRBD2 for D (6 bases). V lost 4 bases to trimming and J lost 5 bases, with 17 bases between them. From germline, CDR1 is LNHDA and CDR2 SQIVND (reference sequence). The CDR3 extends over 15 amino acids. The CDR3 region is CASSTPGGPGETQYF. The DNA of the CDR3 is TGTGCCAGTAGTACCCCCGGAGGGCCAGGGGAGACCCAGTACTTC.

The chain couples TRBV19 to TRBJ2-2, with TRBD1 as a possible D gene (5 bases). Germline values: CDR1 LNHDA, CDR2 SQIVND (reference sequence). The CDR3 length is 16 residues. V was clipped by 4 bases and J by 1 base, with 13 bases between them. CDR3 sequence: CASSTPGWRNTGELFF. DNA of the CDR3: TGTGCCAGTAGTACTCCAGGGTGGCGGAACACCGGGGAGCTGTTTTTT.

This rearrangement joins TRBV28 to TRBJ2-7; TRBD1 agrees at 8 bases. There are 18 residues in the CDR3. After removal of 6 bases from V and 6 bases from J, the junction contained 22 bases not matched to a gene. Germline CDR1 MDHEN, CDR2 SYDVKM. The CDR3 nucleotides are TGTGCCAGCAGCTCCCCCCAGGGGGCCAAGGGGCCGTGGTGCGAGCAGTACTTC. Translation: CASSSPQGAKGPWCEQYF.

The chain employs TRBV7-6 and TRBJ2-3, with D possibly TRBD2 on 5 matching bases. This CDR3 is built from 15 residues. Germline V gene sequence: CDR1 SGHVS, CDR2 FNYEAQ. V was cut by 8 bases and J by 4 bases, with 19 bases left in between. CDR3 protein: CASSSEAAGPDTQYF. The DNA for the CDR3 is TGTGCCAGCTCTTCGGAAGCGGCGGGCCCAGATACGCAGTATTTT.

The chain couples TRBV5-1 to TRBJ2-3, with D hard to call. CDR3 length: 12 amino acids. Germline CDR1 is SGHRS and CDR2 is YFSETQ. Trimming took 0 bases from V and 8 from J, leaving 7 bases between them. The CDR3 spells CASSLEGPTQYF. In DNA, the CDR3 is TGCGCCAGCAGCTTGGAGGGCCCTACGCAGTATTTT. Full variable domain (rest looked up from reference TRBV5-1 and TRBJ2-3): KAGVTQTPRYLIKTRGQQVTLSCSPISGHRSVSWYQQTPGQGLQFLFEYFSETQRNKGNFPGRFSGRQFSNSRSEMNVSTLELGDSALYLCASSLEGPTQYFGPGTRLTVL.

This clone occurred a few times. The CDR3 DNA sequence: TGTGCCAGCAGCTTGGGGACATCGACAGGTGTGACCACAGATACGCAGTATTTT. It is translated as CASSLGTSTGVTTDTQYF. This chain connects TRBV7-6 to TRBJ2-3, with D possibly matching TRBD1 (6 bases). The germline gives CDR1 SGHVS, CDR2 FNYEAQ. This CDR3 has 18 amino acids. With 3 bases removed from V and 2 bases from J, the gap between germline ends came to 21 bases.

This clone was counted between two and nine times. V gene TRBV7-3 combines with J gene TRBJ2-2; tentative D call: TRBD1 (6 bases). The CDR3 runs 15 residues. V gave up 0 bases and J gave up 6 bases, with 11 bases separating them. The germline V gene has CDR1 SGHTA and CDR2 FQGTGA. The CDR3 loop is CASSLTSTGPGELFF. Here the CDR3 DNA reads TGTGCCAGCAGCTTAACCTCCACAGGGCCCGGGGAGCTGTTTTTT.

This clone was recorded a few times. The CDR3 sequence is CASSVGALSGHNEQFF. CDR3 in DNA: TGTGCCAGCAGCGTAGGGGCCCTTAGCGGGCACAATGAGCAGTTCTTC. The chain combines TRBV9 with TRBJ2-1; 7 bases fit TRBD2. The CDR3 covers 16 residues. V was clipped by 0 bases and J by 5 bases; unmatched bases: 8. In germline, CDR1 is SGDLS, CDR2 YYNGEE.

This clone showed up just a few times. J is TRBJ2-5 and V is TRBV4-3, with 8 bases that match TRBD2. The V segment lost 3 bases and the J segment 2 bases; nucleotides outside the gene matches: 2. This CDR3 has 14 amino acids. The V gene's germline CDR1 is LGHNA and CDR2 YSLEER. The CDR3, as DNA: TGCGCCAGCAGCCACACTAGCGGACAAGAGACCCAGTACTTC. Its translation: CASSHTSGQETQYF.

This clone was counted only a few times. V usage is TRBV10-2 and J usage is TRBJ2-4; 7 bases agree with TRBD1. The CDR3 sequence is 17 residues long. The V gene's germline CDR1 is WSHSY and CDR2 SAAADI. Unmatched junction bases numbered 22, after V lost 2 bases and J lost 15 bases. CDR3 DNA sequence: TGCGCCAGCAGTGAGGGCAGGATATTTACAGGGGATTTTGTAGGGTACTTC. Encoded protein: CASSEGRIFTGDFVGYF.

This clone appeared a few times. V is TRBV19 and J is TRBJ2-1, with D maybe TRBD2 (6 bases). This CDR3 contains 17 residues. Trimming left V 6 bases short and J 0 bases short, with 18 bases between. Germline V gene sequence: CDR1 LNHDA, CDR2 SQIVND (reference sequence). CDR3: CASRRRVSDSSYNEQFF. DNA of the CDR3: TGTGCCAGTAGAAGGAGGGTATCCGACAGCTCCTACAATGAGCAGTTCTTC. The full variable domain, rest sourced from reference TRBV19 and TRBJ2-1, is DGGITQSPKYLFRKEGQNVTLSCEQNLNHDAMYWYRQDPGQGLRLIYYSQIVNDFQKGDIAEGYSVSREKKESFPLTVTSAQKNPTAFYLCASRRRVSDSSYNEQFFGPGTRLTVL.

This clone has only a few counts. Additional DNA sequences in this sample encode the identical CDR3. The rearrangement uses TRBV5-1 and TRBJ2-1, with TRBD2 identical over 8 bases. This CDR3 has 15 amino acids. The ends lost 1 base at V and 2 bases at J; junction bases unmatched: 2. Germline lookup yields CDR1 SGHRS and CDR2 YFSETQ. CDR3 nucleotide sequence: TGCGCCAGCAGCTTGACTAGCGGCACCTACAATGAGCAGTTCTTC. This encodes CASSLTSGTYNEQFF.

The chain carries TRBV10-3 and TRBJ2-1; D might be TRBD1 (6 bases). Germline loops: CDR1 ENHRY, CDR2 SYGVKD. V lost 7 bases and J 0 bases, leaving 13 bases between the germline ends. This CDR3 has 15 residues. The DNA for the CDR3 is TGTGCCATCATGGGGGCTTCTTCCTCCTACAATGAGCAGTTCTTC. Protein: CAIMGASSSYNEQFF.

The rearrangement links TRBV11-1 to TRBJ2-5; 7 bases map to TRBD1. Trimming at V came to 1 base and at J to 4 bases, leaving 0 bases not matched to a gene. The CDR3 is 13 residues long. CDR1 and CDR2 from the germline V gene are SGHAT and FQDESV (reference sequence). CDR3 amino acids: CASSLDRGETQYF. The CDR3 nucleotides read TGTGCCAGCAGCTTAGACAGGGGAGAGACCCAGTACTTC.

This sequence joins TRBV11-2 and TRBJ2-1; TRBD2 matches 12 bases. Germline values: CDR1 SGHAT, CDR2 FQNNGV. V lost 4 bases to trimming and J lost 9 bases; unmatched junction nucleotides: 13. CDR3 length equals 17 residues. CDR3 nucleotide sequence: TGTGCCAGCAGCTCCCTCGCGACTAGCGGGAGCGGGGGTGAGCAGTTCTTC. Protein sequence: CASSSLATSGSGGEQFF.

This clone has only a few counts. The V and J genes are TRBV5-4 and TRBJ2-6; D is unresolved. This CDR3 has 15 amino acids. V was clipped by 0 bases and J by 0 bases, with 4 bases between them. Looked up from germline, CDR1 is SGHNT and CDR2 is YYREEE (reference sequence). The CDR3 bases are TGTGCCAGCAGCTTGGATAACTCTGGGGCCAACGTCCTGACTTTC. The encoded protein is CASSLDNSGANVLTF.